The rows below give T cell receptor beta chains drawn from one sample of a study of OX40 agonist ivuxolimab in advanced cancers. TCRdb's copy holds only in-frame clones and misses some; the assay was immunoSEQ multiplex PCR. The sample contains around 46,000 clones, about 88% of which appear only once. Here the sequenced sample was CD4+ or CD8+ T cells sorted from blood, taken in a trial of the OX40 agonist ivuxolimab. The receptors derive from an adult with an advanced solid tumor such as melanoma, head and neck, liver or kidney cancer. CDR3s include the opening cysteine and the closing phenylalanine or tryptophan. Each record gives: J gene, V gene, CDR3 protein.

J: TRBJ1-1
V: TRBV10-3
CDR3: CAISESARGVVEAFF

J: TRBJ2-1
V: TRBV13
CDR3: CASSFQSGGPINEQFF

J: TRBJ1-1
V: TRBV7-9
CDR3: CASSPTGSSEAFF

J: TRBJ1-1
V: TRBV28
CDR3: CASSFRGGNTEAFF

J: TRBJ2-2
V: TRBV2
CDR3: CARRDLTGELFF

J: TRBJ2-1
V: TRBV5-1
CDR3: CASSDGQGAHEQFF

J: TRBJ2-7
V: TRBV30
CDR3: CAWSYLAGGYEQYF

J: TRBJ2-2
V: TRBV2
CDR3: CASSEASGFGELFF

J: TRBJ1-2
V: TRBV4-1
CDR3: CASSQRTGGYYGYTF

J: TRBJ2-1
V: TRBV4-3
CDR3: CASSQEYIRSYNEQFF

J: TRBJ2-7
V: TRBV5-5
CDR3: CASSLYAGGSYEQYF

J: TRBJ2-7
V: TRBV9
CDR3: CASSPAGLPRDEQYF

J: TRBJ1-1
V: TRBV27
CDR3: CASSLQGEGTEAFF

J: TRBJ1-2
V: TRBV11-2
CDR3: CASSLAGGNYGYTF

J: TRBJ2-1
V: TRBV28
CDR3: CASSLSAGGNYNEQFF

J: TRBJ1-5
V: TRBV19
CDR3: CASNLQGNSNQPQHF

J: TRBJ2-7
V: TRBV19
CDR3: CASSGSPREQYF

J: TRBJ1-1
V: TRBV27
CDR3: CASSWGGYTEAFF

J: TRBJ2-2
V: TRBV7-6
CDR3: CASSLVRRTANTGELFF

J: TRBJ2-5
V: TRBV7-3
CDR3: CASSSTGTAQETQYF

J: TRBJ2-7
V: TRBV19
CDR3: CASRDAGGTVYEQYF

J: TRBJ2-7
V: TRBV7-9
CDR3: CASSLDSSGLSYEQYF

J: TRBJ2-7
V: TRBV4-2
CDR3: CASSQARAYEQYF

J: TRBJ2-1
V: TRBV4-2
CDR3: CASSQDLGLAEQFF

J: TRBJ2-7
V: TRBV14
CDR3: CASSQAGGTYEQYF

J: TRBJ1-1
V: TRBV7-3
CDR3: CASSATVAMNTEAFF

J: TRBJ2-1
V: TRBV11-2
CDR3: CASSLVKGEYNEQFF

J: TRBJ2-6
V: TRBV7-9
CDR3: CASRGPGQNSGANVLTF

J: TRBJ2-1
V: TRBV9
CDR3: CASSAGDLNEQFF

J: TRBJ1-5
V: TRBV4-3
CDR3: CASSPGLYEPQHF

J: TRBJ2-1
V: TRBV6-4
CDR3: CASSASGGRSYNEQFF

J: TRBJ2-5
V: TRBV11-3
CDR3: CASSLRGTEEETQYF

J: TRBJ1-1
V: TRBV7-6
CDR3: CASSLGGGGTEAFF

J: TRBJ1-1
V: TRBV7-9
CDR3: CASSLAGNTEAFF

J: TRBJ1-1
V: TRBV28
CDR3: CASSPMDRVDSEAFF

J: TRBJ2-7
V: TRBV27
CDR3: CASSLWGGGDEQYF

J: TRBJ2-3
V: TRBV9
CDR3: CASSGGFGQGFTDTQYF

J: TRBJ2-7
V: TRBV6-5
CDR3: CASSYSGIYEQYF

J: TRBJ2-7
V: TRBV6-6
CDR3: CASLSDTLYEQYF

J: TRBJ2-7
V: TRBV11-1
CDR3: CASSLGTSWEQYF

J: TRBJ2-5
V: TRBV5-3
CDR3: CASSVRTGRETQYF

J: TRBJ2-7
V: TRBV27
CDR3: CASRDTGLSYEQYF

J: TRBJ2-6
V: TRBV23-1
CDR3: CASGPTAPGANVLTF

J: TRBJ2-7
V: TRBV4-3
CDR3: CASGGAGDRLTYEQYF

J: TRBJ1-2
V: TRBV7-9
CDR3: CASSLGPQTVPNF

J: TRBJ1-3
V: TRBV5-1
CDR3: CASSLPDSLGNTIYF

J: TRBJ1-5
V: TRBV10-3
CDR3: CAISESTGGWPQHF

J: TRBJ2-1
V: TRBV6-5
CDR3: CASSADSPYNEQFF

J: TRBJ2-5
V: TRBV27
CDR3: CASSTTSGEQETQYF

J: TRBJ1-2
V: TRBV30
CDR3: CAWSGSYIQGQSNYGYTF

J: TRBJ2-7
V: TRBV13
CDR3: CASSLEGGPYEQYF

J: TRBJ2-7
V: TRBV5-1
CDR3: CASSLGNEQYF

J: TRBJ2-1
V: TRBV19
CDR3: CASSGGYNEQFF

J: TRBJ2-6
V: TRBV7-9
CDR3: CASPVGANVLTF

J: TRBJ2-7
V: TRBV2
CDR3: CASRGTPYEQYF

J: TRBJ2-7
V: TRBV5-6
CDR3: CASSLGTGAPGQYF

J: TRBJ1-1
V: TRBV19
CDR3: CASSLGGGANTEAFF

J: TRBJ2-1
V: TRBV7-8
CDR3: CASSLGGGEQFF

J: TRBJ2-7
V: TRBV6-5
CDR3: CASSYSSSGAYEQYF